Described below is a single T cell receptor (beta chain) sequence and its context. What it binds is unknown. This sample was included in a study of CD8 T cells in Susac syndrome. On the study more broadly: Sequencing included Susac syndrome patients, five or six of them with active disease and roughly eight in remission. Treatment status at blood draw for the Susac syndrome patients was therapy-naive, corticosteroids, or intravenous immunoglobulin alone.

There are 12 residues in the CDR3. V trimming: 6 bases; J trimming: 7 bases; junction bases outside the gene matches: 3. Study-wide findings and caveats: Total CD8+ and CD8+ TEMRA repertoires contained about 15 and five Susac-specific public clones, respectively.

Reverse transcription of about 0.45 to 1 ug RNA was carried out with random hexamers. Amplification of TCR beta CDR3 was carried out by immunoSEQ multiplex PCR, which covered 54 Vbeta and 13 Jbeta segments. TCRdb used MiXCR to reprocess the immunoSEQ multiplex PCR reads, holding one entry per CDR3 protein. In the table there are some 110,000 distinct CDR3 sequences, 85% to 95% of which are singletons. This chain joins TRBV23-1 and TRBJ2-1, with 7 bases identical to TRBD1. TRBV23-1 is reported as an ORF; its role is uncertain. The source material was CD8+ T cells from PBMCs. This TCR was recovered from a human donor with Susac syndrome. The chain's CDR3 is CASSRGSNEQFF. The CDR3 DNA follows: TGCGCCAGCAGCAGGGGGTCTAATGAGCAGTTCTTC.